The 23 T cell receptor beta chains reported below all come from one sample, sequenced in a study of cytomegalovirus exposure and HLA in healthy donors. The PCR made use of 60 Vbeta and 13 Jbeta primers. The protocol was immunoSEQ multiplex PCR, while the TCRdb copy is restricted to in-frame clones and leaves out a portion. Found here are some 98,000 clones, about 80% of them singletons; the top ten hold roughly 9.8%. Source material: PBMCs. The receptor set was obtained from a man between 18 and 29 years old in good health and CMV-seropositive.

V is TRBV5-1 and J is TRBJ2-2; 7 nucleotides line up with TRBD1. From germline, CDR1 is SGHRS and CDR2 YFSETQ. V shed 6 bases and J 3 bases; nucleotides not matched to a gene: 5. CDR3 length: 14 residues. The CDR3 reads CASIDRDHTGELFF. CDR3 nucleotides: TGCGCCAGCATAGACAGGGACCACACCGGGGAGCTGTTTTTT.

The rearrangement joins TRBV28 to TRBJ1-1; tentative D call: TRBD1 (5 bases). CDR1 is MDHEN and CDR2 is SYDVKM in the germline V gene. The ends were cut back, 5 bases at V and 0 bases at J, with 13 bases in the middle. The CDR3 is 15 residues long. CDR3: CASSQEGKLNTEAFF. CDR3 in DNA: TGTGCCAGCAGTCAGGAGGGGAAATTGAACACTGAAGCTTTCTTT.

This clone was detected once. The rearrangement uses TRBV15 and TRBJ1-2; tentative D call: TRBD1 (6 bases). The V gene's germline CDR1 is LNHNV and CDR2 YYDKDF (reference sequence). Trimming removed 3 bases from V and 5 bases from J, with 16 bases in between. This CDR3 region has 15 residues. CDR3 in DNA: TGTGCCACCAGCAGCTTGGCACAGGGACCATATGGCTACACCTTC. Protein sequence: CATSSLAQGPYGYTF.

The chain's CDR3 is CASSYSRNRETQYF. The CDR3 DNA follows: TGTGCCAGCAGTTACAGCAGGAATCGAGAGACCCAGTACTTC. The V gene is TRBV6-5, the J gene TRBJ2-5, with D uncertain. The V end lost 2 bases, the J end lost 4 bases, and 11 bases lay between the germline ends. The CDR3 covers 14 residues. Germline V gene sequence: CDR1 MNHEY, CDR2 SVGAGI.

The chain couples TRBV30 to TRBJ1-2; D gene ambiguous. This CDR3 has 13 amino acids. Germline V gives CDR1 GTSNPN, CDR2 SVGIG (reference sequence). Trimming left V 1 base short and J 8 bases short, with 14 bases between. The CDR3 is CAWSGDNPGGYTF. CDR3 DNA sequence: TGTGCCTGGAGTGGTGACAACCCCGGAGGCTACACCTTC.

The chain joins TRBV7-6 to TRBJ1-2; tentatively, D is TRBD1 (6 bases). Per the germline V gene, CDR1 is SGHVS and CDR2 is FNYEAQ. Trimming cost V 0 bases and J 8 bases, with 10 bases left between them. CDR3 length: 13 residues. The CDR3 here is CASSLAGTQGYTF. Written as DNA, the CDR3 is TGTGCCAGCAGCTTAGCGGGGACACAAGGCTACACCTTC.

This chain links TRBV2 with TRBJ1-1, with a possible D match to TRBD1 (5 bases). This CDR3 contains 13 residues. The germline gives CDR1 SNHLY, CDR2 FYNNEI. V lost 10 bases, J lost 0 bases, and 12 bases lay in between. CDR3 nucleotides: TGTGCCACCCGGGGGATGGTGAACACTGAAGCTTTCTTT. Translated, it gives CATRGMVNTEAFF.

The chain employs TRBV5-1 and TRBJ1-1; D possibly corresponds to TRBD1 (5 bases). Per the germline V gene, CDR1 is SGHRS and CDR2 is YFSETQ. Trimming removed 4 bases from V and 4 bases from J, with 11 bases in between. The length of the CDR3 is 13 residues. CDR3 nucleotide sequence: TGCGCCAGCAGCAGCTCCAGGGCCACTGAAGCTTTCTTT. Translating gives CASSSSRATEAFF.

The J gene is TRBJ1-1, the V gene TRBV11-2; possible D gene TRBD1, 5 bases. The CDR3 runs to 14 residues. Germline V gene sequence: CDR1 SGHAT, CDR2 FQNNGV. The V and J ends lost 3 bases and 7 bases respectively, with 15 bases between them. The CDR3 sequence is CASSFGGGSSEAFF. The CDR3 DNA reads as TGTGCCAGCAGCTTTGGGGGGGGGAGCAGTGAAGCTTTCTTT.

The chain uses TRBV7-9 and TRBJ2-1; D is perhaps TRBD2 (5 bases). Germline V gene data show CDR1 as SEHNR and CDR2 as FQNEAQ (reference sequence). This CDR3 comprises 15 residues. Trimming shortened V by 5 bases and J by 3 bases, and 14 bases separated the two germline ends. In DNA, the CDR3 is TGTGCCAGCAGCCCGACGGGGATAGACTACAATGAGCAGTTCTTC. This translates into CASSPTGIDYNEQFF.

The rearrangement uses TRBV6-6 and TRBJ2-7, with D perhaps matching TRBD1 (6 bases). In germline, CDR1 is MNHNY, CDR2 SVGAGI (reference sequence). This CDR3 comprises 14 residues. V was clipped by 8 bases and J by 6 bases, with 20 bases between them. CDR3 sequence reads: CASDQGRGVVEQYF. Written as DNA, the CDR3 is TGTGCCAGCGACCAGGGCAGGGGTGTTGTCGAGCAGTACTTC.

J is TRBJ1-2 and V is TRBV5-1; D might be TRBD1 (6 bases). Per germline, CDR1 SGHRS and CDR2 YFSETQ. V was clipped by 4 bases and J by 8 bases, with 24 bases between them. CDR3 size: 16 residues. CDR3 coding DNA: TGCGCCAGCAGCATACAGACGCGGGGGGGGCCGGGAGGCTACACCTTC. Its protein is CASSIQTRGGPGGYTF.

J is TRBJ2-1 and V is TRBV5-1; 14 nucleotides agree with TRBD2. CDR1 SGHRS and CDR2 YFSETQ come from the germline V gene. The CDR3 spans 18 residues. J was trimmed by 7 bases and V by 2 bases; bases with no gene match: 11. This CDR3 is CASSFGTTSGGAKNEQFF. The CDR3 region has the DNA TGCGCCAGCAGCTTCGGTACGACTAGCGGGGGGGCCAAGAATGAGCAGTTCTTC.

The CDR3 nucleotides read TGTGCCAGTAGGTTCCGGGATTCACCCCTCCACTTT. This codes for CASRFRDSPLHF. This chain uses TRBV19 with TRBJ1-6; the D is unclear. The CDR3 is made up of 12 amino acids. CDR1 is LNHDA, CDR2 SQIVND, per germline (reference sequence). V was clipped by 6 bases and J by 8 bases, with 8 bases between them.

V is TRBV5-1 and J is TRBJ1-1, with 8 bases fitting TRBD1. The ends lost 0 bases at V and 3 bases at J; junction bases unmatched: 4. This CDR3 has 15 amino acids. The germline CDR1 and CDR2 sequences are SGHRS and YFSETQ. The CDR3 nucleotides are TGCGCCAGCAGCTTGGCGGACAGGGCAGACACTGAAGCTTTCTTT. Translation: CASSLADRADTEAFF.

V usage is TRBV10-2 and J usage is TRBJ1-5; D unclear. CDR3 length: 14 residues. The germline V and J ends were trimmed by 1 base and 5 bases, with 9 bases remaining between them. Germline V lookup: CDR1 WSHSY, CDR2 SAAADI. The CDR3 spells CASSEFNSYQPQHF. For the CDR3, the DNA is TGCGCCAGCAGTGAGTTCAACAGCTATCAGCCCCAGCATTTT.

The chain joins TRBV10-2 to TRBJ1-1; TRBD1 matches at 9 bases. The germline CDR1 and CDR2 sequences are WSHSY and SAAADI. The CDR3 contains 18 residues. The J segment lost 5 bases and the V segment lost 4 bases, leaving 17 bases of the junction unmatched. CDR3 loop: CASSGRDRERGSMTEAFF. The CDR3 nucleotides are TGCGCCAGCAGTGGGCGGGACAGGGAGAGAGGTAGTATGACTGAAGCTTTCTTT.

This chain joins TRBV5-1 and TRBJ1-2; 7 bases agree with TRBD1. Germline-derived CDR1 and CDR2 are SGHRS and YFSETQ. After removal of 4 bases from V and 4 bases from J, the junction contained 13 bases not matched to a gene. The CDR3 covers 16 residues. The CDR3 here is CASSRDSLGVIYGYTF. The CDR3, as DNA: TGCGCCAGCAGCCGGGACAGCCTCGGCGTTATCTATGGCTACACCTTC.

The rearrangement links TRBV5-5 to TRBJ2-6; D gene unclear. The CDR3 runs 14 residues. Trimming took 4 bases from V and 0 from J, leaving 5 bases between them. Germline V lookup: CDR1 SGHKS, CDR2 YYEKEE (reference sequence). CDR3 in amino acids: CASSLSSGANVLTF. The CDR3 nucleotides are TGTGCCAGCAGCCTCTCCTCTGGGGCCAACGTCCTGACTTTC.

This clone was seen a handful of times. The chain uses TRBV6-1 and TRBJ2-7, with D maybe TRBD2 (5 bases). The CDR3 totals 13 residues. V lost 10 bases and J 6 bases, leaving 19 bases between the germline ends. CDR1 and CDR2 (germline): MNHNS, SASEGT. The CDR3 DNA reads TGTGCCACCCATTTATTCGAGGGCGGCGAGCAGTACTTC. Protein sequence: CATHLFEGGEQYF.

The chain recombines TRBV27 with TRBJ2-7; weak D call: TRBD1 (6 bases). Per germline, CDR1 MNHEY and CDR2 SMNVEV (reference sequence). The CDR3 loop spans 15 amino acids. The V end was cut by 2 bases, the J end by 1 base, with 12 bases between. As DNA, the CDR3 is TGTGCCAGCAGTTTAGGGCAGGGGTGGTCCTACGAGCAGTACTTC. Its protein is CASSLGQGWSYEQYF.

The chain carries TRBV7-9 and TRBJ1-2, with D possibly being TRBD1 (5 bases). Deletions cut 3 bases from V and 5 bases from J, with 10 bases between. The CDR3 sequence is 13 residues long. Germline loops: CDR1 SEHNR, CDR2 FQNEAQ (reference sequence). The CDR3 DNA sequence: TGTGCCAGCAGCTTTCGGACAACTTATGGCTACACCTTC. Amino acids: CASSFRTTYGYTF.

The chain couples TRBV25-1 to TRBJ1-6, with 7 bases that match TRBD1. This CDR3 is built from 18 residues. Germline V gene lookup returns CDR1 MGHDK and CDR2 SYGVNS. With 8 bases clipped from V and 8 bases from J, the junction kept 21 bases outside the gene matches. Here the CDR3 reads CASAGQDPITKMDSPLHF. CDR3 DNA: TGTGCCAGCGCCGGACAGGACCCAATCACGAAGATGGATTCACCCCTCCACTTT.